These 31 T cell receptor beta chains originate from one sample sequenced in a study of T cell responses to AZD1222 COVID-19 vaccine. This table comes from immunoSEQ multiplex PCR, and its TCRdb copy is limited to in-frame clones, with some not included. In the table there are approximately 130,000 clones, 65% to 90% of which are singletons. Specimen: peripheral blood, collected 28 days after the second dose of the MenACWY control vaccine. These receptors all stem from an adult who received the MenACWY meningococcal vaccine as a control.

The V call is TRBV5-4, the J call TRBJ1-4; possibly TRBD1 for D (6 bases). The germline V gene encodes CDR1 SGHNT and CDR2 YYREEE (reference sequence). Trimming left V 3 bases short and J 7 bases short, with 16 bases between. There are 15 residues in the CDR3. This CDR3 reads CASSSGKGEIEKLFF. The CDR3 DNA reads TGTGCCAGCAGCTCCGGGAAGGGGGAGATTGAAAAACTGTTTTTT.

The chain has TRBV18 and TRBJ1-3; D not resolved. The V gene lost 3 bases and the J gene lost 0 bases, with 6 bases spanning the gap. Per the germline V gene, CDR1 is KGHSH and CDR2 is LQKENI. The CDR3 runs to 14 residues. CDR3 coding DNA: TGTGCCAGCTCACCGGGCCTCTCTGGAAACACCATATATTTT. Protein sequence: CASSPGLSGNTIYF.

The chain combines TRBV4-1 with TRBJ2-3; D remains ambiguous. Deletions cut 1 base from V and 2 bases from J, with 10 bases between. Germline V gene sequence: CDR1 MGHRA, CDR2 YSYEKL. The CDR3 is 15 residues long. CDR3 sequence reads: CASSQGGGSTDTQYF. The CDR3 DNA reads as TGCGCCAGCAGCCAAGGTGGCGGATCCACAGATACGCAGTATTTT.

This clone has just a few counts. The rearrangement links TRBV11-3 to TRBJ2-2; 9 positions agree with TRBD1. The germline V gene has CDR1 SGHNT and CDR2 YENEEA. The CDR3 totals 14 residues. Trimming took 5 bases from V and 6 from J; bases not matched to a gene: 4. CDR3 DNA: TGTGCCAGCAGCCCAGGGACAGGGTCCGGGGAGCTGTTTTTT. This encodes CASSPGTGSGELFF.

The chain recombines TRBV5-1 with TRBJ2-5; D not resolved. Germline V lookup: CDR1 SGHRS, CDR2 YFSETQ. The V end lost 0 bases, the J end lost 2 bases, and 11 bases lay between the germline ends. The CDR3 has 15 residues. This chain's CDR3 is CASSLERVGQETQYF. In DNA form, the CDR3 reads TGCGCCAGCAGCTTGGAAAGGGTCGGACAAGAGACCCAGTACTTC.

V gene TRBV5-6 combines with J gene TRBJ2-4; D is possibly TRBD1 (5 bases). The CDR3 is 15 residues long. Germline CDR1 SGHDT, CDR2 YYEEEE. The germline V and J ends were trimmed by 0 bases and 0 bases, with 7 bases remaining between them. The CDR3 DNA sequence: TGTGCCAGCAGCTTGGTGACAGTAGCCAAAAACATTCAGTACTTC. Translation: CASSLVTVAKNIQYF.

The chain recombines TRBV27 with TRBJ2-7, with a possible D match to TRBD2 (6 bases). Germline V gene sequence: CDR1 MNHEY, CDR2 SMNVEV (reference sequence). This CDR3 is built from 16 residues. V was shortened by 5 bases and J by 1 base, with 18 bases between the two germline ends. The DNA for the CDR3 is TGTGCCAGCAGTCCGGGGGTGGGGCGGGCGTCCTACGAGCAGTACTTC. Translation: CASSPGVGRASYEQYF.

The chain joins TRBV7-9 to TRBJ1-6; the match to TRBD1 covers 7 bases. The CDR3 has 14 residues. With V trimmed by 5 bases and J by 9 bases, 7 bases remained unmatched. Germline lookup yields CDR1 SEHNR and CDR2 FQNEAQ (reference sequence). CDR3: CASSQDRVSSPLHF. In DNA form, the CDR3 reads TGTGCCAGCAGCCAAGACAGGGTTAGTTCACCCCTCCACTTT.

This clone appeared a single time. The J gene is TRBJ2-5, the V gene TRBV10-3, with 10 bases fitting TRBD1. This CDR3 is 16 amino acids long. Germline CDR1 ENHRY, CDR2 SYGVKD. V was clipped by 6 bases and J by 2 bases; unmatched bases: 9. Written as DNA, the CDR3 is TGTGCCATCAGCGAGAACCCGGGACAGGGGCAAGAGACCCAGTACTTC. Amino acids: CAISENPGQGQETQYF.

The rearrangement joins TRBV3-1 (or the pseudogene TRBV3-2) to TRBJ1-2; the match to TRBD1 covers 8 bases. This CDR3 spans 15 amino acids. V lost 4 bases and J lost 7; bases outside the gene matches: 11. Germline assignment: CDR1 LGHDT and CDR2 YNNKEL (reference sequence). The CDR3 is CASSPEWQGAIGYTF. In DNA, the CDR3 is TGTGCCAGCAGCCCAGAGTGGCAGGGGGCTATTGGCTACACCTTC.

V and J are TRBV5-5 and TRBJ1-3; maybe TRBD1 (5 bases). V lost 4 bases to trimming and J lost 2 bases, with 10 bases between them. CDR3 length equals 14 residues. The germline CDR1 and CDR2 sequences are SGHKS and YYEKEE (reference sequence). The CDR3 spells CASSVQAPGNTIYF. The CDR3 coding sequence is TGTGCCAGCAGCGTACAGGCTCCTGGAAACACCATATATTTT. Complete variable domain (other parts from reference TRBV5-5 and TRBJ1-3): DAGVTQSPTHLIKTRGQQVTLRCSPISGHKSVSWYQQVLGQGPQFIFQYYEKEERGRGNFPDRFSARQFPNYSSELNVNALLLGDSALYLCASSVQAPGNTIYFGEGSWLTVV.

The CDR3 protein is CASSLYRVTISGTQYF. The CDR3 nucleotides are TGTGCCAGCAGCTTGTATCGGGTTACCATCTCGGGGACCCAGTACTTC. This chain joins TRBV5-6 and TRBJ2-5; D gene uncertain. The CDR3 is 16 amino acids. Germline V gene data show CDR1 as SGHDT and CDR2 as YYEEEE. The V and J ends lost 1 base and 7 bases respectively, with 20 bases between them.

The chain couples TRBV5-1 to TRBJ2-7; no definite D call. The CDR3 extends over 9 amino acids. The V gene's germline CDR1 is SGHRS and CDR2 YFSETQ. V was trimmed by 10 bases and J by 5 bases, leaving 7 bases between them. The CDR3 loop is CAVQNEQYV. DNA for the CDR3: TGCGCCGTTCAGAACGAGCAGTACGTC.

J is TRBJ2-7 and V is TRBV5-1; D unresolved. Germline CDR1 reads SGHRS; CDR2 reads YFSETQ. This CDR3 contains 13 residues. Trimming cost V 2 bases and J 3 bases, with 9 bases left between them. In DNA form, the CDR3 reads TGCGCCAGCAGCTTAGGACGGAACTACGAGCAGTACGTC. It encodes CASSLGRNYEQYV.

The genes are TRBV4-2 and TRBJ2-1; possible D gene TRBD2, 6 bases. Germline V lookup: CDR1 LGHNA, CDR2 YNFKEQ. Trimming stripped 2 bases from V and 0 bases from J, with 11 bases between. The CDR3 totals 16 residues. The DNA for the CDR3 is TGTGCCAGCAGCCAACCGGGACTCAGCTCCTACAATGAGCAGTTCTTC. Translation: CASSQPGLSSYNEQFF.

This chain uses TRBV10-1 with TRBJ1-1, with D tentatively TRBD1 (5 bases). Trimming shortened V by 6 bases and J by 11 bases, and 13 bases separated the two germline ends. Germline V gene lookup returns CDR1 WNHNN and CDR2 SYGVQD (reference sequence). The length of the CDR3 is 11 residues. The CDR3 DNA reads TGCGCCAGCAGGGGGACGGGGAGGGCTTTCTTT. Translated, it gives CASRGTGRAFF.

The chain joins TRBV3-1 (or the pseudogene TRBV3-2) to TRBJ1-1; 8 nucleotides align to TRBD1. CDR3 length: 14 residues. The germline V gene encodes CDR1 LGHDT and CDR2 YNNKEL (reference sequence). V was pared by 3 bases and J by 1 base, with 1 base of the junction left unmatched. CDR3 bases: TGTGCCAGCAGCCACGGGACAGGGAACACTGAAGCTTTCTTT. Its protein product is CASSHGTGNTEAFF.

This clone has only a few counts. The chain combines TRBV28 with TRBJ1-2, with 11 bases identical to TRBD1. This CDR3 has 18 amino acids. The trim removed 2 bases at V and 2 bases at J, leaving 10 bases unmatched. Germline CDR1 reads MDHEN; CDR2 reads SYDVKM. The CDR3 loop is CASSLQPRWDRGNYGYTF. The CDR3 DNA follows: TGTGCCAGCAGTTTACAACCCCGTTGGGACAGGGGGAACTATGGCTACACCTTC.

This clone was observed a single time. The chain carries TRBV5-4 and TRBJ1-1; TRBD1 is a possible D gene (5 bases). Germline V gene sequence: CDR1 SGHNT, CDR2 YYREEE (reference sequence). The CDR3 runs 15 residues. V lost 3 bases to trimming and J lost 1 base, with 13 bases between them. CDR3: CASSSGLLENTEAFF. CDR3 sequence (DNA): TGTGCCAGCAGCTCGGGACTCCTCGAGAACACTGAAGCTTTCTTT.

The V and J genes are TRBV6-5 and TRBJ1-6, with D hard to call. Per germline, CDR1 MNHEY and CDR2 SVGAGI. This CDR3 is 12 amino acids long. Trimming left V 4 bases short and J 9 bases short, with 7 bases between. The CDR3 bases are TGTGCCAGCAGTTTCCGGGGTTCACCCCTCCACTTT. This codes for CASSFRGSPLHF.

J is TRBJ1-1 and V is TRBV4-1, with 7 bases lining up with TRBD1. Germline trimming cut 4 bases from V and 7 bases from J; bases unmatched to any gene: 9. Germline assignment: CDR1 MGHRA and CDR2 YSYEKL. There are 14 residues in the CDR3. In nucleotides, the CDR3 is TGCGCCAGCAGCCCGGACAGGACAGACGTTGAAGCTTTCTTT. It is translated as CASSPDRTDVEAFF.

J is TRBJ1-2 and V is TRBV5-1, with D possibly being TRBD1 (6 bases). Trimming shortened V by 3 bases and J by 0 bases, and 9 bases separated the two germline ends. This CDR3 comprises 14 residues. The germline V gene has CDR1 SGHRS and CDR2 YFSETQ. Written as DNA, the CDR3 is TGCGCCAGCAGCTCAGGGGCCGCTAACTATGGCTACACCTTC. It translates to CASSSGAANYGYTF.

This chain joins TRBV19 and TRBJ1-4; 8 nucleotides line up with TRBD1. This CDR3 contains 15 residues. V lost 6 bases, J lost 7 bases, and 10 bases stayed unmatched. The germline V gene has CDR1 LNHDA and CDR2 SQIVND (reference sequence). The CDR3: CASSRGGTGLEKLFF. The CDR3 DNA reads TGTGCCAGTAGCCGCGGAGGGACAGGTCTTGAAAAACTGTTTTTT.

The chain combines TRBV27 with TRBJ2-3; TRBD2 matches 14 bases. Germline CDR1 reads MNHEY; CDR2 reads SMNVEV (reference sequence). The junction had 4 bases not matched to a gene; V was cut back by 7 bases and J by 4 bases. The CDR3 consists of 15 residues. In DNA form, the CDR3 reads TGTGCCAGCATCGGGACTAGCGGGGGTTCAGATACGCAGTATTTT. Translated, it gives CASIGTSGGSDTQYF.

The gene calls are TRBV19 and TRBJ2-5; D is possibly TRBD1 (7 bases). CDR3 length equals 16 residues. Germline V gene data show CDR1 as LNHDA and CDR2 as SQIVND (reference sequence). V lost 4 bases, J lost 1 base, and 16 bases lay in between. The CDR3 is CASSTRQGGFQETQYF. The DNA for the CDR3 is TGTGCCAGTAGTACCCGACAGGGAGGTTTCCAAGAGACCCAGTACTTC.

The chain is built from TRBV6-1 and TRBJ1-2; TRBD1 might be the D (6 bases). V was shortened by 2 bases and J by 6 bases, with 10 bases between the two germline ends. CDR1 is MNHNS, CDR2 SASEGT, per germline. The CDR3 sequence is 13 residues long. CDR3 in amino acids: CASSEKGGNGYTF. The CDR3 nucleotides read TGTGCCAGCAGTGAAAAAGGGGGAAATGGCTACACCTTC.

The rearrangement uses TRBV27 and TRBJ1-1; D is unresolved. The CDR3 runs 13 residues. Trimming removed 4 bases from V and 10 bases from J, with 16 bases in between. Germline V CDR1 and CDR2: MNHEY, SMNVEV (reference sequence). CDR3: CASSYGRSSGAFF. In DNA form, the CDR3 reads TGTGCCAGCAGTTACGGACGGAGTTCCGGAGCTTTCTTT.

The chain uses TRBV19 and TRBJ1-1; D is possibly TRBD1 (5 bases). The CDR3 has 14 amino acids. V shed 10 bases and J shed 5 bases, with 20 bases lying between them. CDR1 LNHDA and CDR2 SQIVND come from the germline V gene (reference sequence). CDR3 sequence (DNA): TGTGCCATCATGAAGGGAGCAGGGTCGACTGAAGCTTTCTTT. Protein sequence: CAIMKGAGSTEAFF. The full variable domain, rest sourced from reference TRBV19 and TRBJ1-1, is DGGITQSPKYLFRKEGQNVTLSCEQNLNHDAMYWYRQDPGQGLRLIYYSQIVNDFQKGDIAEGYSVSREKKESFPLTVTSAQKNPTAFYLCAIMKGAGSTEAFFGQGTRLTVV.

The V and J genes are TRBV19 and TRBJ1-1; D unresolved. This CDR3 has 14 residues. CDR1 LNHDA and CDR2 SQIVND come from the germline V gene (reference sequence). V lost 4 bases to trimming and J lost 2 bases, with 11 bases between them. The CDR3 DNA reads TGTGCCAGTAGTAATTATTACCCTAACACTGAAGCTTTCTTT. This gives the protein CASSNYYPNTEAFF.

V and J are TRBV6-2 or TRBV6-3 and TRBJ2-5; weak D call: TRBD1 (6 bases). V was clipped by 6 bases and J by 1 base, with 15 bases between them. The CDR3 extends over 15 amino acids. Germline loops: CDR1 MNHEY, CDR2 SVGEGT. This CDR3 reads CASSPGQRFQETQYF. The CDR3 DNA reads as TGTGCCAGCAGCCCTGGACAGAGATTCCAAGAGACCCAGTACTTC.

This clone has only one observation. This chain uses TRBV28 with TRBJ1-4; no clear D. The V end was cut by 4 bases, the J end by 6 bases, with 21 bases between. Germline V CDR1 and CDR2: MDHEN, SYDVKM. This CDR3 is 17 amino acids long. CDR3 protein: CASSYPTRTEEDEKLFF. Written as DNA, the CDR3 is TGTGCCAGCAGTTACCCTACCCGGACGGAGGAGGATGAAAAACTGTTTTTT.